This TCR beta chain was observed in a study of chemoradiotherapy in HPV16-positive cancers. Study findings and constraints: The functional HPV-specific definition rests on just a couple of HPV16-positive patients. Candidate HPV-specific clones and E7-related TCR motifs grew in tumor during treatment.

The CDR3 length is 18 residues. With respect to this clone: Its specificity is unknown.

Samples were taken several times over chemoradiotherapy. Sequencing was performed with immunoSEQ multiplex PCR; in TCRdb, only in-frame clones are kept and a portion is missing. Of about 9,200 clones in the sample, roughly 80% were seen once. This sample was taken from a patient who underwent chemoradiotherapy. The rearrangement links TRBV21-1 to TRBJ1-6. TRBV21-1 is flagged as a pseudogene. This sequence was found in a human donor with HPV-associated anogenital cancer. The CDR3, as DNA: TGTGCCAGCAGTTTTTGGATACTACACATACATCATAATTCACCCCTCCACTTT. Translation: CASSFWILHIHHNSPLHF.